This T cell receptor (beta chain) was recorded in a study of blood T cell repertoires in COVID-19. Study at large: COVID-19 samples from acute and convalescent phases originated in the United States, Italy and Spain. The analysed material was cDNA or gDNA that came from T cells, B-cell-depleted T cells, or PBMCs.

Per the study methods: Researchers report that nucleated cell counts were estimated from reference gene primer amplification. The assay was immunoSEQ multiplex PCR, and TCRdb's table has in-frame clones only and misses some. V and J calls and clone size are as listed in that table; D and trimming were resolved from the DNA. The sample holds tens of thousands of clones, 80% to 95% seen once. The CDR3 has 15 amino acids. V was trimmed by 2 bases and J by 0 bases, leaving 14 bases between them. Looked up from germline, CDR1 is GTSNPN and CDR2 is SVGIG (reference sequence). This clone was observed a single time.

The chain couples TRBV30 to TRBJ2-7; D is perhaps TRBD1 (6 bases). Sequencing was done on a sample of peripheral blood. This sequence originates from a human donor in a cohort sampled during active COVID-19. The CDR3 spells CAWSFRGSSSYEQYF. Here the CDR3 DNA reads TGTGCCTGGAGTTTCAGGGGTTCGAGCTCCTACGAGCAGTACTTC.